The entry below gives a single T cell receptor (beta chain) sequence along with its context. Original methodology: Reference gene primer amplification in the assay estimated nucleated cell counts. Sequencing was performed with immunoSEQ multiplex PCR; in TCRdb, only in-frame clones are kept and a portion is missing. D and trimming were read from the DNA, whereas the V and J calls and clone size are those reported in that table. The sample includes fewer than 350,000 clones, less than 90% seen only once; the top ten take less than 15%. The CDR3 length is 15 residues. The germline V gene encodes CDR1 SGHDT and CDR2 YYEEEE. The J segment lost 6 bases and the V segment lost 2 bases, leaving 8 bases of the junction unmatched. These data belong to a study of blood T cell repertoires in COVID-19. Study overall: Samples representing acute and convalescent COVID-19 were sourced from the United States, Italy and Spain. PBMCs, B-cell-depleted T cells, or T cells provided the cDNA or gDNA that made up the material.

Those enrolled in Seattle joined during active infection and were followed longitudinally afterward. The clonotype comes from a woman in her thirties with COVID-19, enrolled during active disease. The specimen sequenced was peripheral blood. The J gene is TRBJ2-7, the V gene TRBV5-6; 10 bases fit TRBD2. The CDR3, as DNA: TGTGCCAGCAGCTTAGAGCGGGGGGGCCATCCCGAGCAGTACTTC. Translation gives CASSLERGGHPEQYF.